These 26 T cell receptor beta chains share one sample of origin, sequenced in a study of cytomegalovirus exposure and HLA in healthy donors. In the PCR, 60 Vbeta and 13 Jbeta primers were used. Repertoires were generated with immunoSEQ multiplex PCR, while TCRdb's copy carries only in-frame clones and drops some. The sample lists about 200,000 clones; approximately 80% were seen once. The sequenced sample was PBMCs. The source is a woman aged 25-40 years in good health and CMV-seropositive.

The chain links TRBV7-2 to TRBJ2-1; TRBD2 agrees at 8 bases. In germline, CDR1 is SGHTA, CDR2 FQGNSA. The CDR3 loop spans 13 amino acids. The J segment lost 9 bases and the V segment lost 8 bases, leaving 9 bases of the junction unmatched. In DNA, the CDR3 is TGTGCCAGCGACCCTATGGCGGGAGGTGAGCAGTTCTTC. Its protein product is CASDPMAGGEQFF. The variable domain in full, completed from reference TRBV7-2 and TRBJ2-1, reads GAGVSQSPSNKVTEKGKDVELRCDPISGHTALYWYRQSLGQGLEFLIYFQGNSAPDKSGLPSDRFSAERTGGSVSTLTIQRTQQEDSAVYLCASDPMAGGEQFFGPGTRLTVL.

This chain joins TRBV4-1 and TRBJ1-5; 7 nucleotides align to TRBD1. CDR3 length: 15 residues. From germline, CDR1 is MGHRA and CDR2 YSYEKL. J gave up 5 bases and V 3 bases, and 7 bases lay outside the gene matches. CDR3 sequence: CASSQVTGKDQPQHF. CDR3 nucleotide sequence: TGCGCCAGCAGCCAGGTGACAGGGAAGGATCAGCCCCAGCATTTT.

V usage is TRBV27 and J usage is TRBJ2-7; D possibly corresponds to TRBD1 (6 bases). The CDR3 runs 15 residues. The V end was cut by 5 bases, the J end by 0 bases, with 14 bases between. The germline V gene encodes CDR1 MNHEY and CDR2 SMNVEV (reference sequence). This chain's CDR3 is CASSARGWSSYEQYF. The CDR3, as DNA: TGTGCCAGCAGTGCCAGGGGTTGGAGCTCCTACGAGCAGTACTTC.

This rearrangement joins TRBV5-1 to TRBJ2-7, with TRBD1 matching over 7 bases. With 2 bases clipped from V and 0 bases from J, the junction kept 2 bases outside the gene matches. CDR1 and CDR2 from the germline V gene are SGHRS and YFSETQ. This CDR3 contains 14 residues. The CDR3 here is CASSLTGVSYEQYF. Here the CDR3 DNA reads TGCGCCAGCAGCTTAACAGGGGTCTCCTACGAGCAGTACTTC.

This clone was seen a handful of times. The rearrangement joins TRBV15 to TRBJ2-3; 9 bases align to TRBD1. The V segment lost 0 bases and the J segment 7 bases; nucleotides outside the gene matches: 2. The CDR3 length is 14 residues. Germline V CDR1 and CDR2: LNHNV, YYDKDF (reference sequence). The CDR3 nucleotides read TGTGCCACCAGCAGAGAGGGACAGGGCTATACGCAGTATTTT. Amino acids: CATSREGQGYTQYF. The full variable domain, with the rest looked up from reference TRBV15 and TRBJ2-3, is DAMVIQNPRYQVTQFGKPVTLSCSQTLNHNVMYWYQQKSSQAPKLLFHYYDKDFNNEADTPDNFQSRRPNTSFCFLDIRSPGLGDTAMYLCATSREGQGYTQYFGPGTRLTVL.

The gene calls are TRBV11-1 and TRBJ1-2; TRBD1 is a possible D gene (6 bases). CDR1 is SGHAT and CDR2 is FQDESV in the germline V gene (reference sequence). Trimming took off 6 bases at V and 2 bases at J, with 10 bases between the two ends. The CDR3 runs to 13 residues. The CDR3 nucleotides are TGTGCCAGCAGACAGGACAGAAACTATGGCTACACCTTC. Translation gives CASRQDRNYGYTF.

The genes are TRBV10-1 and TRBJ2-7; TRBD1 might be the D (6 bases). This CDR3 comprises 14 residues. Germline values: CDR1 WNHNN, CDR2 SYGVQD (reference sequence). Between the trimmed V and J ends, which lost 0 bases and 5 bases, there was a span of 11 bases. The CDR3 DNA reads TGCGCCAGCAGTGAGTCCGCCAGGGGCCACGAGCAGTACTTC. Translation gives CASSESARGHEQYF.

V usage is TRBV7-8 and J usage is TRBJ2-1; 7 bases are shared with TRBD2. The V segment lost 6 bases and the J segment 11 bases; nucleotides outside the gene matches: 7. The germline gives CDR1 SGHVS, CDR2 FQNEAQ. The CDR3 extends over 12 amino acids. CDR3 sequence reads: CASRSGGPKQFF. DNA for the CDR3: TGTGCCAGCAGATCGGGGGGACCGAAGCAGTTCTTC.

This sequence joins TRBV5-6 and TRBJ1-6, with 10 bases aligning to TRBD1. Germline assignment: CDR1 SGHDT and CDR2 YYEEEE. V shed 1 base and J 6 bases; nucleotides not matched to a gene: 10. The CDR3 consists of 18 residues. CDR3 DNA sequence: TGTGCCAGCAGCTTGAACTTCGGGACAGGGGTCTCTAATTCACCCCTCCACTTT. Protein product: CASSLNFGTGVSNSPLHF.

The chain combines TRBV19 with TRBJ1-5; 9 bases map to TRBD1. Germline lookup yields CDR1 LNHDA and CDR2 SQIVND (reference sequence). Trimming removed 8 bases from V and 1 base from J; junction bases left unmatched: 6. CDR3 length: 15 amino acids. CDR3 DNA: TGTGCCAGTCGCCCGACAGGGGGGAGCAATCAGCCCCAGCATTTT. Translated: CASRPTGGSNQPQHF.

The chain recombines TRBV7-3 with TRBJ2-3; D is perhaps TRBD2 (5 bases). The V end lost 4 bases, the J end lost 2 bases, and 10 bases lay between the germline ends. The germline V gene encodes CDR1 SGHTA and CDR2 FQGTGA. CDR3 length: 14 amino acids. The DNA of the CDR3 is TGTGCCAGCAGCTCCGGGATCATCACAGATACGCAGTATTTT. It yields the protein CASSSGIITDTQYF.

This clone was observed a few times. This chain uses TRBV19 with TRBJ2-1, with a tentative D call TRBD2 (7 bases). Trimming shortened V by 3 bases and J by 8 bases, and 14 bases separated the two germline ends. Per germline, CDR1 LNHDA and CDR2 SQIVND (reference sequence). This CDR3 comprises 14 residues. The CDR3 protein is CASSMDRGADEQFF. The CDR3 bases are TGTGCCAGTAGTATGGATCGGGGGGCGGATGAGCAGTTCTTC.

The CDR3, as DNA: TGTGCCAGCAGGAGATTGACAGGGGAAGTTGGCTACACCTTC. It specifies CASRRLTGEVGYTF. The chain joins TRBV6-1 to TRBJ1-2; TRBD1 matches 8 bases. Trimming cost V 6 bases and J 7 bases; bases outside gene matches: 10. In germline, CDR1 is MNHNS, CDR2 SASEGT. This CDR3 is built from 14 residues.

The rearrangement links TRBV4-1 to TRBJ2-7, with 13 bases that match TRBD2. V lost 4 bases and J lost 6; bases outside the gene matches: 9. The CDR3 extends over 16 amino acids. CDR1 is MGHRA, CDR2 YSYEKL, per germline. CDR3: CASSPGWTSGSGEQYF. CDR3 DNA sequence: TGCGCCAGCAGCCCGGGGTGGACTAGCGGGAGCGGCGAGCAGTACTTC.

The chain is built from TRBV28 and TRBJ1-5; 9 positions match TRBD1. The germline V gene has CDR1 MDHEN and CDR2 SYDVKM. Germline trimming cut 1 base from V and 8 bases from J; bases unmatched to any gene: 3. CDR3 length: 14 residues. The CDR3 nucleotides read TGTGCCAGCAGTTTATACAGGGGGCTTGAGCCCCAGCATTTT. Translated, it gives CASSLYRGLEPQHF.

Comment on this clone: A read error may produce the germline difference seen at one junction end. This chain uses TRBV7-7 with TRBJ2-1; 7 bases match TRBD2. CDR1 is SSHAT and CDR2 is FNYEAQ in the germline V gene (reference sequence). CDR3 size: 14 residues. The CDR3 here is CASSLAGSHNEQFF. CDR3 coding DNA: TGTGCTAGCAGCTTAGCGGGCAGTCACAATGAGCAGTTCTTC.

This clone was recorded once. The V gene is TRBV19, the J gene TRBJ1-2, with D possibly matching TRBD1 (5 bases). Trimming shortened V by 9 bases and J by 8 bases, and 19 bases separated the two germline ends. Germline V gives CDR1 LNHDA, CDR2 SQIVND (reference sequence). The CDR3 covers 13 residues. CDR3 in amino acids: CASEQDPYGGYTF. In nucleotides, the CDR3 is TGTGCCAGCGAACAGGACCCCTATGGAGGCTACACCTTC.

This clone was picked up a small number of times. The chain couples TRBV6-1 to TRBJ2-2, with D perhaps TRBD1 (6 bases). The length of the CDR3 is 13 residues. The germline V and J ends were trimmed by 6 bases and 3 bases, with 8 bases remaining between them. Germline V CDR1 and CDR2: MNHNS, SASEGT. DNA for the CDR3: TGTGCCAGCAGCAGGACAGACACCGGGGAGCTGTTTTTT. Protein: CASSRTDTGELFF.

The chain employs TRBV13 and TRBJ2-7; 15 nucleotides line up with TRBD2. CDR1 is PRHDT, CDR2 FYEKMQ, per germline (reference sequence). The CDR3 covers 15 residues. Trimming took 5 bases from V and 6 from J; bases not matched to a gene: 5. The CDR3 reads CASSLGLAGGREQYF. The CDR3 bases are TGTGCCAGCAGCCTGGGACTAGCGGGGGGACGCGAGCAGTACTTC. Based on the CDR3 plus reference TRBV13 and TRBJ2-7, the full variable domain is AAGVIQSPRHLIKEKRETATLKCYPIPRHDTVYWYQQGPGQDPQFLISFYEKMQSDKGSIPDRFSAQQFSDYHSELNMSSLELGDSALYFCASSLGLAGGREQYFGPGTRLTVT.

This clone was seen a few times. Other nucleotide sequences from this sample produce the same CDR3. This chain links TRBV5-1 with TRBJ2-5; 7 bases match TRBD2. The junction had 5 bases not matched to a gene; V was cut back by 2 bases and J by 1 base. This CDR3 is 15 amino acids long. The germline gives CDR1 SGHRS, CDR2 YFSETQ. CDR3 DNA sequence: TGCGCCAGCAGCTTACGGGGGGAGACCCAAGAGACCCAGTACTTC. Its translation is CASSLRGETQETQYF.

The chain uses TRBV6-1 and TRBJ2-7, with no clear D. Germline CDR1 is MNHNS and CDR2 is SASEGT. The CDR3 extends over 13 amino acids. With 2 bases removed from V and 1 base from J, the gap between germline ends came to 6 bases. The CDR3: CASSEWQSYEQYF. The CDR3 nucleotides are TGTGCCAGCAGTGAATGGCAGTCCTACGAGCAGTACTTC.

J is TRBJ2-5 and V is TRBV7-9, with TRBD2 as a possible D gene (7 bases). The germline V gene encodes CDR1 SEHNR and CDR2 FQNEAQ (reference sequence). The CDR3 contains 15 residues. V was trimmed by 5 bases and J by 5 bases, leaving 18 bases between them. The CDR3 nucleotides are TGTGCCAGCAGCCCCGTTGGGGGGGCTAAGGAGACCCAGTACTTC. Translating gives CASSPVGGAKETQYF. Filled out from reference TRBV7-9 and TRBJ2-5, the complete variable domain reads DTGVSQNPRHKITKRGQNVTFRCDPISEHNRLYWYRQTLGQGPEFLTYFQNEAQLEKSRLLSDRFSAERPKGSFSTLEIQRTEQGDSAMYLCASSPVGGAKETQYFGPGTRLLVL.

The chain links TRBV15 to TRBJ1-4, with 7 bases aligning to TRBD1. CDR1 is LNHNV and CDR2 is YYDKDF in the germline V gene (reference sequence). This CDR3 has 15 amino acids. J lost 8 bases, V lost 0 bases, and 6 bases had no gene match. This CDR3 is CATSREAGQREKLFF. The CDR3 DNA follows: TGTGCCACCAGCAGAGAGGCGGGACAGCGGGAAAAACTGTTTTTT. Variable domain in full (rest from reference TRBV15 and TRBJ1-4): DAMVIQNPRYQVTQFGKPVTLSCSQTLNHNVMYWYQQKSSQAPKLLFHYYDKDFNNEADTPDNFQSRRPNTSFCFLDIRSPGLGDTAMYLCATSREAGQREKLFFGSGTQLSVL.

CDR3 in amino acids: CASTLDRGAREGQPQHF. The CDR3 coding sequence is TGTGCCAGCACCTTAGACAGGGGGGCAAGAGAGGGGCAGCCCCAGCATTTT. The rearrangement joins TRBV5-6 to TRBJ1-5; TRBD1 matches 9 bases. This CDR3 has 17 residues. Germline trimming cut 6 bases from V and 7 bases from J; bases unmatched to any gene: 17. From germline, CDR1 is SGHDT and CDR2 YYEEEE.

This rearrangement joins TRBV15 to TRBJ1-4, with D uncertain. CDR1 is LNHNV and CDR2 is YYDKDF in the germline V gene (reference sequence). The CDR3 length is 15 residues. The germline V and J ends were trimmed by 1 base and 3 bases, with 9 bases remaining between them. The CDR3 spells CATSRGGLPNEKLFF. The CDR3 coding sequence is TGTGCCACCAGCAGAGGAGGGTTGCCTAATGAAAAACTGTTTTTT.

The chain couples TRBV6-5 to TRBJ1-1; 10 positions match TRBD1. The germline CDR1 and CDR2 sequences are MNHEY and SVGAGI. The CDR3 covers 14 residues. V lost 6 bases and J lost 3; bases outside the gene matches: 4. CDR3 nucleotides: TGTGCCAGCAGGACAGGGGGCGGGTACACTGAAGCTTTCTTT. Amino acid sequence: CASRTGGGYTEAFF.